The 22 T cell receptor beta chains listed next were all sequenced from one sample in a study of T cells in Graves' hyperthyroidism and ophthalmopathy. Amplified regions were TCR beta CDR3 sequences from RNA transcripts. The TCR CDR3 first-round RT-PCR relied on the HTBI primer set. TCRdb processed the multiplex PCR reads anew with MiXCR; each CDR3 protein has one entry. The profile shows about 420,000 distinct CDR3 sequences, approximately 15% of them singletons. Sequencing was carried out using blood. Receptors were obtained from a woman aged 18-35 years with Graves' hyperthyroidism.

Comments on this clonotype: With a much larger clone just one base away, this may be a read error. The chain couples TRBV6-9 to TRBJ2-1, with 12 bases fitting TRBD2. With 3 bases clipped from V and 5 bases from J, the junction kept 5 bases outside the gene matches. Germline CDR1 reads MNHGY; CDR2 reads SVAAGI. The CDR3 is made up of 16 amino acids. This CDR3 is CASSYRTSGVNNEQFF. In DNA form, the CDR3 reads TGTGCCAGCAGTTACCGGACTAGCGGGGTTAACAATGAGCAGTTCTTC.

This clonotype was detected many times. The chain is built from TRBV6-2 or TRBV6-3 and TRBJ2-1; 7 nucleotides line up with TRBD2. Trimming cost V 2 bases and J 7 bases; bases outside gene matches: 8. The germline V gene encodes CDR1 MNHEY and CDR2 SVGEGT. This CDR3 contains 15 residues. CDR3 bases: TGTGCCAGCAGTTACCCTCTCCCCGGGAGGAATGAGCAGTTCTTC. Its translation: CASSYPLPGRNEQFF.

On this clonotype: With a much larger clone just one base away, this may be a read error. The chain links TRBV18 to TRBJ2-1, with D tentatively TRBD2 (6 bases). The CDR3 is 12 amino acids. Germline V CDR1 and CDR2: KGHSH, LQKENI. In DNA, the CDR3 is TGTCCCAGCTCAGGAGGGTACAATGAGCAGTTCTTC. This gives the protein CPSSGGYNEQFF.

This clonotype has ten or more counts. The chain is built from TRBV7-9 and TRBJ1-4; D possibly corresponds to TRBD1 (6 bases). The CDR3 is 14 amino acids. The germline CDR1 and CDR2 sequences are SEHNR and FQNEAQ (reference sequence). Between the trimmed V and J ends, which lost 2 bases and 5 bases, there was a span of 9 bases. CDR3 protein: CASSLRGTNEKLFF. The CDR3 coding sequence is TGTGCCAGCAGCTTACGGGGGACAAATGAAAAACTGTTTTTT.

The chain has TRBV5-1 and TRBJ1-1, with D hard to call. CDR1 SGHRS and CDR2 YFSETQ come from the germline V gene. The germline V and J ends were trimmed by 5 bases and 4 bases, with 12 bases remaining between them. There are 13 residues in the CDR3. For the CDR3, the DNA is TGCGCCAGCAGGGTTGGCGATAGCACTGAAGCTTTCTTT. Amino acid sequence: CASRVGDSTEAFF.

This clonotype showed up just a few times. The CDR3 bases are TGTGCCACCAGCAGAGGAGGGGGGGGATATGGCTACACCTTC. This codes for CATSRGGGGYGYTF. The J gene is TRBJ1-2, the V gene TRBV15, with D maybe TRBD1 (6 bases). The V gene's germline CDR1 is LNHNV and CDR2 YYDKDF (reference sequence). Deletions cut 1 base from V and 5 bases from J, with 11 bases between. The CDR3 is made up of 14 amino acids.

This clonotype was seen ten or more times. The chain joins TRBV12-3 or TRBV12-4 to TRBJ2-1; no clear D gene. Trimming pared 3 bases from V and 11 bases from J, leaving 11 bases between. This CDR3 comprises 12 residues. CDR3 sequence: CASSFRLVKQFF. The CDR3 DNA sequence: TGTGCCAGCAGTTTCCGTTTAGTGAAGCAGTTCTTC.

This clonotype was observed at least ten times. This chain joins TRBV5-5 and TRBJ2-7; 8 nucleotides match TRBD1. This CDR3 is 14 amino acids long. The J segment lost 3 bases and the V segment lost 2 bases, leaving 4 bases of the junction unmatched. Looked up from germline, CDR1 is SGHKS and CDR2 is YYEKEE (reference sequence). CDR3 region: CASSFVGQGYEQYF. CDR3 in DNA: TGTGCCAGCAGCTTTGTAGGACAGGGCTACGAGCAGTACTTC.

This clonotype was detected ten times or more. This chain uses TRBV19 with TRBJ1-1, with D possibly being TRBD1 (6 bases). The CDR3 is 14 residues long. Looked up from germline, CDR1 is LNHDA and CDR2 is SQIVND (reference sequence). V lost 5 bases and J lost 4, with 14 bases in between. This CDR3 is CASSETGYGTEAFF. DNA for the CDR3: TGTGCCAGTAGTGAGACAGGTTATGGCACTGAAGCTTTCTTT.

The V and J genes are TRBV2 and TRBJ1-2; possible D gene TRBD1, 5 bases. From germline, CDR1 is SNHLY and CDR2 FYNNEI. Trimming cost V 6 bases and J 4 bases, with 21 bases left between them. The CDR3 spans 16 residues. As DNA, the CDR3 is TGTGCCAGCAGCTCGAAACACAGGACGGTACTCTATGGCTACACCTTC. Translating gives CASSSKHRTVLYGYTF.

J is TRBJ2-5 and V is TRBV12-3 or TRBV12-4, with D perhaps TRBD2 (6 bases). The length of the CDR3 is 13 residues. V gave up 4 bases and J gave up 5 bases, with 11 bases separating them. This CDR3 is CASSWLARETQYF. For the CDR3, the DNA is TGTGCCAGCAGTTGGCTAGCGAGGGAGACCCAGTACTTC.

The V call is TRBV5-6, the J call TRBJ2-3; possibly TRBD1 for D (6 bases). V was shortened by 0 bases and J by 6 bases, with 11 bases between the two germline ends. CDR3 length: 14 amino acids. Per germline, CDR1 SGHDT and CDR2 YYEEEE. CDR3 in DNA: TGTGCCAGCAGCTTGGACGGGCAGGGGGATACGCAGTATTTT. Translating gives CASSLDGQGDTQYF.

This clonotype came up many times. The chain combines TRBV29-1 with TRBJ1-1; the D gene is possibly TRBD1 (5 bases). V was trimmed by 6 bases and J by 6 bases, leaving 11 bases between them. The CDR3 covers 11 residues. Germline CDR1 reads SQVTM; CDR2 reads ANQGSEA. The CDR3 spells CSVGTAAEAFF. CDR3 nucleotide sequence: TGCAGCGTCGGGACTGCTGCTGAAGCTTTCTTT.

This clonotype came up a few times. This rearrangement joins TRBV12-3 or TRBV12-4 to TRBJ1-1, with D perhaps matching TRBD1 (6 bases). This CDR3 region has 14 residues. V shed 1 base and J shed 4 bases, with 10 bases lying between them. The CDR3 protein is CASSLVKGGTEAFF. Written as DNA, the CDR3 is TGTGCCAGCAGTTTAGTGAAGGGGGGCACTGAAGCTTTCTTT.

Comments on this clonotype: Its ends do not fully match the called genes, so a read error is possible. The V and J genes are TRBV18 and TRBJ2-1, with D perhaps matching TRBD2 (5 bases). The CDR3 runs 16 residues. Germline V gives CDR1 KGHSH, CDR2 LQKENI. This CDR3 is CASSPWAGDYYNEQFF. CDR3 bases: TGCGCCAGCTCACCTTGGGCTGGAGACTACTACAATGAGCAGTTCTTC.

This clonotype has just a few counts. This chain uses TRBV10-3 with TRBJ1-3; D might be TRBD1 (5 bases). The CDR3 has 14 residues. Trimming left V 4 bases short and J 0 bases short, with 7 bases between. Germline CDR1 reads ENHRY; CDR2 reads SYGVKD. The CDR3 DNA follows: TGTGCCATCAGTGCCGGGACCTCTGGAAACACCATATATTTT. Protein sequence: CAISAGTSGNTIYF.

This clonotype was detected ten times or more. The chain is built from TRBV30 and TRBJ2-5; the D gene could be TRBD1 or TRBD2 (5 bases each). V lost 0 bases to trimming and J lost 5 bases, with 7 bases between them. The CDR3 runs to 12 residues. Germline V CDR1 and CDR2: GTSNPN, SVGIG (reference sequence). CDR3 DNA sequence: TGTGCCTGGAGTGTATGGGGGGAGACCCAGTACTTC. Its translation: CAWSVWGETQYF.

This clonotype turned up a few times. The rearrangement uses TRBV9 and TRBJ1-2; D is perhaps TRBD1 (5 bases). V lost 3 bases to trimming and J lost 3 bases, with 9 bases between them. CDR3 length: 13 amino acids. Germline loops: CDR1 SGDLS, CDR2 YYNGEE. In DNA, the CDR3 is TGTGCCAGCAGCGGCGGGACGCACTATGGCTACACCTTC. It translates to CASSGGTHYGYTF.

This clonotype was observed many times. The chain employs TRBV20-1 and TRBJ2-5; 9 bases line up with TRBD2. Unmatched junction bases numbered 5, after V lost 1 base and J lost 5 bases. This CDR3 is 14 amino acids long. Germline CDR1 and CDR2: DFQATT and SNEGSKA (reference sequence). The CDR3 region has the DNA TGCAGTGCTAGAGCTTGGACTAGCGAGGAGACCCAGTACTTC. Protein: CSARAWTSEETQYF.

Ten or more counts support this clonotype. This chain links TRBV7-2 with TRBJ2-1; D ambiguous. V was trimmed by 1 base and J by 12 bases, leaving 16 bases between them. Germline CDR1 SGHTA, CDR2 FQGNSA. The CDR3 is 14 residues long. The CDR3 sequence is CASSLDNYGWGQFF. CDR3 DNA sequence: TGTGCCAGCAGCTTAGACAATTACGGGTGGGGGCAGTTCTTC.

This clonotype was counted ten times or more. The CDR3 bases are TGTGCCAGCAGTACTACAGGGGGCGCCTATGGCTACACCTTC. Translation: CASSTTGGAYGYTF. V is TRBV6-1 and J is TRBJ1-2; 9 bases line up with TRBD1. The CDR3 is 14 residues long. Germline V gene sequence: CDR1 MNHNS, CDR2 SASEGT. With V trimmed by 5 bases and J by 4 bases, 5 bases remained unmatched.

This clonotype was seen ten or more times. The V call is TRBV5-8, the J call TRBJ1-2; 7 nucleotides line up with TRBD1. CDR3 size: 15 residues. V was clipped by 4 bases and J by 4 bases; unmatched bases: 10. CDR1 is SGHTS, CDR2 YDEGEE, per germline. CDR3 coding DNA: TGTGCCAGCAGCCCAGGGACAGACCGATTCTATGGCTACACCTTC. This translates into CASSPGTDRFYGYTF.